This TCR beta chain came from a study of T cell clonotyping in hematopoietic cell transplantation. Study summary: Cytoreduction preceded collection of pretransplant recipient samples.

Study-wide points: Recipient TCR diversity dropped after transplant; expanded clonotypes rose from day 30 to 180.

TCRdb's table, derived via immunoSEQ multiplex PCR, lists solely in-frame clones and lacks some. The data show roughly 18,000 clones, about 82% seen once. This clone was observed a handful of times. What it binds is not known. The CDR3 is 14 amino acids. The V end lost 3 bases, the J end lost 2 bases, and 12 bases lay between the germline ends. CDR1 and CDR2 (germline): SGDLS, YYNGEE. Indicated time point: recipient sample about 28 days before transplant, after cytoreduction. The V and J genes are TRBV9 and TRBJ2-7, with TRBD2 as a possible D gene (7 bases). The sample here was peripheral blood mononuclear cells, taken before stem cell transplant. This receptor was taken from a man over 45 with acute myeloid leukemia. Some clones in this sample may be carry-over from other donors' samples. The DNA for the CDR3 is TGTGCCAGCAGCGATGGAGGGGGGGCCTACGAGCAGTACTTC. Translated, it gives CASSDGGGAYEQYF.